A selection of T cell receptor beta chains follows, all from one sample in a study of cytomegalovirus exposure and HLA in healthy donors. The method was immunoSEQ multiplex PCR; TCRdb's version includes in-frame clones alone and lacks a portion of them. The sample lists 150,000 to 200,000 clones; around 82% were seen once. Specimen: PBMCs. Source of these receptors: a man aged 25-40 years in good health and CMV-seropositive. Each CDR3 is given with its conserved first and last residue. D genes are given only for firm matches. Clone size is shown for a subset of rows, as once, few, many or a class of expanded clone.

>TRBV5-1|.|TRBD1|17|TRBJ2-7
TGCGCCAGCAGCTGGCAATCCGGGACAGAGAGCTCCTACGAGCAGTACTTC
CASSWQSGTESSYEQYF
>TRBV6-5|once|TRBD1|15|TRBJ2-3
TGTGCCAGCAGCTCCGGGACAGTAAGCACAGATACGCAGTATTTT
CASSSGTVSTDTQYF
>TRBV7-9|once|.|12|TRBJ1-1
TGTGCCAGCAGCTTTTCGGAGGGGACAGCTTTCTTT
CASSFSEGTAFF
>TRBV7-9|.|.|15|TRBJ2-3
TGTGCCAGCAGCCCATACAGGGTGAGGGGAGATACGCAGTATTTT
CASSPYRVRGDTQYF
>TRBV9|.|TRBD2|18|TRBJ2-3
TGTGCCAGCAGCCCACCGATGTTATGGCGGGGGGCCCCAGATACGCAGTATTTT
CASSPPMLWRGAPDTQYF
>TRBV30|.|TRBD1|12|TRBJ2-4
TGTGCCTGGGGGACAGGGGAAAACATTCAGTACTTC
CAWGTGENIQYF
>TRBV5-4|many|TRBD2|15|TRBJ2-7
TGTGCCAGCAGCTTGGGTACTAGCGGTACCTACGAGCAGTACTTC
CASSLGTSGTYEQYF
>TRBV5-6|.|TRBD1|13|TRBJ1-2
TGTGCCAGCAGCCTCGGGACAGGGGGAGGCTACACCTTC
CASSLGTGGGYTF
>TRBV18|.|.|13|TRBJ1-1
TGTGCCAGCTCCCCCGACAGCAGGACTGAAGCTTTCTTT
CASSPDSRTEAFF
>TRBV28|.|.|12|TRBJ1-4
TGTGCCAGCAGACTGAGGAATGAAAAACTGTTTTTT
CASRLRNEKLFF
>TRBV29-1|.|.|12|TRBJ1-2
TGCAGCGTTCCTGACACCGGCAGTGGCTACACCTTC
CSVPDTGSGYTF
>TRBV30|.|TRBD1|13|TRBJ1-5
TGTGCCTGGAGGACAGGGGGTAATCAGCCCCAGCATTTT
CAWRTGGNQPQHF
>TRBV6-1|.|TRBD2|18|TRBJ2-6
TGTGCCAGCAGTGCACTAGCGGGAGGATTGGCTGGGGCCAACGTCCTGACTTTC
CASSALAGGLAGANVLTF
>TRBV9|.|.|13|TRBJ2-7
TGTGCCAGCAGCGTTACTAGTTCCCACGAGCAGTACTTC
CASSVTSSHEQYF
>TRBV19|.|TRBD2|17|TRBJ2-1
TGTGCCAGTAGTCCTCGGACTAGCGGGGGAGGATACAATGAGCAGTTCTTC
CASSPRTSGGGYNEQFF
>TRBV29-1|.|TRBD2|14|TRBJ2-1
TGCAGCGTTTTCGCGGGAGTCTCCTACAATGAGCAGTTCTTC
CSVFAGVSYNEQFF
>TRBV29-1|.|TRBD1|16|TRBJ1-1
TGCAGCTATCGGACAGGGGGCCGGGGGATGAACACTGAAGCTTTCTTT
CSYRTGGRGMNTEAFF
>TRBV6-5|.|.|14|TRBJ1-2
TGTGCCAGCAGTTCCCGATCAGGGATACATGGCTACACCTTC
CASSSRSGIHGYTF
>TRBV6-6|.|.|13|TRBJ1-1
TGTGCCAGCAGTTACGGGGGGGCCACTGAAGCTTTCTTT
CASSYGGATEAFF
>TRBV14|.|.|19|TRBJ2-6
TGTGCCAGCAGCCCCGAAGAGCTCGGGACACTCCCTGGGGCCAACGTCCTGACTTTC
CASSPEELGTLPGANVLTF
>TRBV7-7|.|.|17|TRBJ2-5
TGTGCTAGCAGCGCAGGGGGCGCGGGAGATCCCCAAGAGACCCAGTACTTC
CASSAGGAGDPQETQYF
>TRBV11-2|once|.|14|TRBJ2-3
TGTGCCAGCAGCGTCCCAATTGAGCCAGATACGCAGTATTTT
CASSVPIEPDTQYF
>TRBV5-1|few|.|15|TRBJ2-3
TGCGCCAGCAGCTTGCAGGGGGGCGACACAGATACGCAGTATTTT
CASSLQGGDTDTQYF
>TRBV5-3|.|.|18|TRBJ1-1
TGTGCCAGAAGCTTGATCTCCTCCCGACTCAGGTGGGGGGAAGAAGCTTTCTTT
CARSLISSRLRWGEEAFF
>TRBV5-6|.|TRBD1|15|TRBJ1-5
TGTGCCAGCAGCTTCCAGGACAGGGGAGATCAGCCCCAGCATTTT
CASSFQDRGDQPQHF
>TRBV28|.|TRBD1|14|TRBJ2-7
TGTGCCAGCAGGGGACAGGGAAGGGCCTACGAGCAGTACTTC
CASRGQGRAYEQYF
>TRBV11-2|.|.|16|TRBJ2-1
TGTGCCAGCAGCCTCCAGGGACACCGGTTAGCCAGTGAGCAGTTCTTC
CASSLQGHRLASEQFF
>TRBV18|.|TRBD2|16|TRBJ2-1
TGTGCCAGCTCACGCCGAGCTAGCGGGGGTTACAATGAGCAGTTCTTC
CASSRRASGGYNEQFF
>TRBV19|.|.|13|TRBJ1-2
TGTGCCAGTAGTACCCCTCAGGGGACTGGCTACACCTTC
CASSTPQGTGYTF
>TRBV7-9|few|.|12|TRBJ1-2
TGTGCCAGCGACGGGGTAAACTATGGCTACACCTTC
CASDGVNYGYTF
>TRBV5-1|.|.|13|TRBJ2-5
TGCGCCAGCAGCTTGGCTAGATCGGAGACCCAGTACTTC
CASSLARSETQYF